This T cell receptor beta chain derives from a study of T cells in localized non-small cell lung cancer. Note on this clone: Its antigen is not identified. The junction shows a germline mismatch at one end, possibly a read error.

Study-wide findings and caveats: Uninvolved nearby lung showed the greatest T cell clonality, exceeding that found in tumor. Investigators sequenced only a single tumor region, leaving heterogeneity possible.

Sequencing used immunoSEQ multiplex PCR; TCRdb keeps in-frame clones, though not all of them. The sample lists 60,000 to 65,000 clones; roughly 90% were seen once. This clonotype was obtained from a woman aged 40-69 years with stage I lung adenocarcinoma. The specimen was peripheral blood, collected before any cancer treatment.

The CDR3 region has the DNA TGCGCCAGCAGCCAAGACTTAGGGACAGGGGACACTGAAGCTTTCTTT. Amino acids: CASSQDLGTGDTEAFF. The rearrangement joins TRBV5-8 to TRBJ1-1; the match to TRBD1 covers 10 bases. Germline V gene sequence: CDR1 SGHTS, CDR2 YDEGEE. This CDR3 region has 16 residues. Filled out from reference TRBV5-8 and TRBJ1-1, the complete variable domain reads EAGVTQSPTHLIKTRGQQATLRCSPISGHTSVYWYQQALGLGLQFLLWYDEGEERNRGNFPPRFSGRQFPNYSSELNVNALELEDSALYLCASSQDLGTGDTEAFFGQGTRLTVV.